This T cell receptor beta chain appears in the sequencing data of a study of cytomegalovirus exposure and HLA in healthy donors. J was trimmed by 1 base and V by 3 bases; bases with no gene match: 5. CDR3 size: 16 residues. Looked up from germline, CDR1 is LNHDA and CDR2 is SQIVND (reference sequence). With respect to this clone: Antigen specificity is unknown.

The PCR had 60 Vbeta and 13 Jbeta primers. Here immunoSEQ multiplex PCR was the method, and the copy in TCRdb shows in-frame clones only, minus some. The sample lists some 170,000 clones; roughly 79% were seen once. Findings and limits, study-wide: It was reportedly the case that the classifier diagnosed cytomegalovirus status with high specificity and sensitivity. A further, later analysis showed that HLA-associated TCR beta chains (compared with equally common others) were more clonally expanded.

The receptor was isolated from a woman between 50 and 59 years old in good health and CMV-seronegative. This sequence joins TRBV19 and TRBJ1-3; 8 nucleotides align to TRBD1. Sequenced: PBMCs. CDR3 in DNA: TGTGCCAGTAGTATGTGGCAGGGGGCGTCTGGAAACACCATATATTTT. Protein product: CASSMWQGASGNTIYF.